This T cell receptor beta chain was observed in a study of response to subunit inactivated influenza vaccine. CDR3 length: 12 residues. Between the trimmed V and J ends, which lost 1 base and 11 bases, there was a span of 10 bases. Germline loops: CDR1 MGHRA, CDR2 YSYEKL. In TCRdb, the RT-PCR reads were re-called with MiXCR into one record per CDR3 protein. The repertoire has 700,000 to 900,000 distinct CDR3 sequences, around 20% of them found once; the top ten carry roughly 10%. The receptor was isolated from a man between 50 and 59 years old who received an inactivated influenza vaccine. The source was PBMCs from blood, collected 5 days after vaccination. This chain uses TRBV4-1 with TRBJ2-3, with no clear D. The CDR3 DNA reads TGCGCCAGCAGCCAAGTATTTGCAAGGCAGTATTTT. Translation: CASSQVFARQYF.